The TCR beta chain described here comes from a study of T cell repertoires in aging, cancer and after chemotherapy. Rearranged V-D-J TRB sequences were amplified with a mixed TRB-A/B primer pool. MiXCR, applied by TCRdb to the multiplex PCR reads, yields one record per CDR3 protein. The sample holds around 10,000 distinct CDR3 sequences; over 25% are singletons and the top ten take approximately 19%. Amplification of TCR beta used genomic DNA extracted from peripheral blood. This clonotype has just a few counts. This sequence originates from a human donor in good health. The donor label of this sample is uncertain. Sequencing was performed on blood.

CDR3 in DNA: TGTGCCAGCAGTGACCCGGTCCTAAATCAGCCCCAGCATTTT. This translates into CASSDPVLNQPQHF. The chain couples TRBV6-4 to TRBJ1-5; D uncertain. The V end was cut by 2 bases, the J end by 4 bases, with 9 bases between. This CDR3 is 14 amino acids long. Germline-derived CDR1 and CDR2 are MRHNA and SNTAGT.